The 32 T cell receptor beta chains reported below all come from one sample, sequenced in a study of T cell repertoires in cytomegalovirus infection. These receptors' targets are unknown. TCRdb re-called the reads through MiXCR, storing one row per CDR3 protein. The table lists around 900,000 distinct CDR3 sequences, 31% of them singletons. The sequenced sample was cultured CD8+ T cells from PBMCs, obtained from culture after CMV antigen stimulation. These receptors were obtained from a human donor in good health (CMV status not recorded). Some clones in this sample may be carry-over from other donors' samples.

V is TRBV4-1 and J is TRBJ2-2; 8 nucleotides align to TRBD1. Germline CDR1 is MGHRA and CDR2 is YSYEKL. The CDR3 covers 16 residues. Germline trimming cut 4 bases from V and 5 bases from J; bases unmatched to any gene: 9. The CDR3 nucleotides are TGCGCCAGCAGCCTTTTGACAGGGGTCGCAACCGGGGAGCTGTTTTTT. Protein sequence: CASSLLTGVATGELFF.

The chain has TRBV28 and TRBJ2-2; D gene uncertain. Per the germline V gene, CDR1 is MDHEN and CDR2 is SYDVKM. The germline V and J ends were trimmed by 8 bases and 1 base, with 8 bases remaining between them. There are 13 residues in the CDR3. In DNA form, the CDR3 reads TGTGCCAGCCAAATCCTGAACACCGGGGAGCTGTTTTTT. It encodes CASQILNTGELFF.

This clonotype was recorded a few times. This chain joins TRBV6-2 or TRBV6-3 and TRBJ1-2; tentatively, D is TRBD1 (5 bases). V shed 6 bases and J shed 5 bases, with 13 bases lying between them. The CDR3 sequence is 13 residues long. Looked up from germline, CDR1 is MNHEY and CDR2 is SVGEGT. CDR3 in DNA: TGTGCCAGCAGCCCGACAGCAGAATATGGCTACACCTTC. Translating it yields CASSPTAEYGYTF.

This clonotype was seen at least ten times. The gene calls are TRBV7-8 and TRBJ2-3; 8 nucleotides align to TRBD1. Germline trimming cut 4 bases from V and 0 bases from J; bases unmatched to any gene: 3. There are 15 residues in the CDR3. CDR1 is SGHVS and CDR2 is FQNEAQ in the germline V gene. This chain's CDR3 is CASSSRDRSTDTQYF. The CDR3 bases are TGTGCCAGCAGCTCCCGGGACAGGAGCACAGATACGCAGTATTTT.

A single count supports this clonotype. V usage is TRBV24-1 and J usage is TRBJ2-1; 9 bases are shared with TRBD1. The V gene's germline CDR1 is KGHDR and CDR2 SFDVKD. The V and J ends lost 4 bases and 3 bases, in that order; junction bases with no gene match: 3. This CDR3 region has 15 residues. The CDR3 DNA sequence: TGTGCCACCAGTGACGCGGGACAGGGCTACAATGAGCAGTTCTTC. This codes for CATSDAGQGYNEQFF.

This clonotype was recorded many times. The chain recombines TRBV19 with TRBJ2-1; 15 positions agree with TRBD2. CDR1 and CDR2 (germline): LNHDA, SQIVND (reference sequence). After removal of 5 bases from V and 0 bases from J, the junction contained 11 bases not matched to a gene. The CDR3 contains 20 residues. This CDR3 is CASSPQGLAGGGSSYNEQFF. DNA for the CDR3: TGTGCCAGTAGTCCCCAAGGACTAGCGGGGGGGGGTAGCTCCTACAATGAGCAGTTCTTC.

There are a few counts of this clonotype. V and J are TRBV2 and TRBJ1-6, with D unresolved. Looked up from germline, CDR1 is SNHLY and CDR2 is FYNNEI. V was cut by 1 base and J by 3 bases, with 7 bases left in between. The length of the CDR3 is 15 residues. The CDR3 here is CASSEVKGYNSPLHF. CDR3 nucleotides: TGTGCCAGCAGTGAAGTGAAGGGCTATAATTCACCCCTCCACTTT.

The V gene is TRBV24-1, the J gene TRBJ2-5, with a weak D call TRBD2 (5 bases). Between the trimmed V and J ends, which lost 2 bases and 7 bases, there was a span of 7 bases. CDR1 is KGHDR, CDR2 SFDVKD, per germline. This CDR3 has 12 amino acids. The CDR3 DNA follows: TGTGCCACCAGTGATTCTGCGGGGACCCAGTACTTC. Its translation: CATSDSAGTQYF.

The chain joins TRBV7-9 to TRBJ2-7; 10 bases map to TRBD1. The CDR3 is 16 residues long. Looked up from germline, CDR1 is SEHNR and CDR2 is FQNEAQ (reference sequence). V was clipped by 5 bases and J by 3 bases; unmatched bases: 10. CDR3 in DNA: TGTGCCAGCAGCGCCCCCGGGACAGGGGATCTCTACGAGCAGTACGTC. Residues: CASSAPGTGDLYEQYV.

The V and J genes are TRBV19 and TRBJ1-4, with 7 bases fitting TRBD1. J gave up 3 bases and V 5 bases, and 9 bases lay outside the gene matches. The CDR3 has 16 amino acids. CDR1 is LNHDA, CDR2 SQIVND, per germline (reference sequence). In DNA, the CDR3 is TGTGCCAGTAGTTATCTTCGGACAGGCCCTAATGAAAAACTGTTTTTT. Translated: CASSYLRTGPNEKLFF.

The DNA for the CDR3 is TGTGCCAGCAGCTTTATTGGGGAAGGAGGCGAGCAGTACGTC. Protein: CASSFIGEGGEQYV. The rearrangement uses TRBV7-2 and TRBJ2-7; D might be TRBD2 (5 bases). The V end was cut by 3 bases, the J end by 6 bases, with 15 bases between. CDR3 length equals 14 residues. Germline V gives CDR1 SGHTA, CDR2 FQGNSA.

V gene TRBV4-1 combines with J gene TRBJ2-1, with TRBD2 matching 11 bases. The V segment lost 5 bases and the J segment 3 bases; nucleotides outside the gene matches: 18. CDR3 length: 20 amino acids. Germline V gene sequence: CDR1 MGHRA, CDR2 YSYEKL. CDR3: CASSKRTSGQAPGDYNEQFF. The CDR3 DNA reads TGCGCCAGCAGCAAGCGGACTAGCGGGCAGGCCCCCGGCGACTACAATGAGCAGTTCTTC.

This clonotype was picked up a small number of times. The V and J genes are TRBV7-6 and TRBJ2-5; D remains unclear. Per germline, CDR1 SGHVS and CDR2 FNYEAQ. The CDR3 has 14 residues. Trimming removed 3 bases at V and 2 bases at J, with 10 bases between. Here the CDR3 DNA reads TGTGCCAGCAGCTTTTATACGGTTCAAGAGACCCAGTACTTC. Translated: CASSFYTVQETQYF.

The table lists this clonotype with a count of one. The CDR3 spells CSARNRGNTEAFF. The CDR3 bases are TGCAGTGCTAGAAACAGGGGGAACACTGAAGCTTTCTTT. The chain links TRBV20-1 to TRBJ1-1; 7 positions agree with TRBD1. The CDR3 contains 13 residues. J was trimmed by 1 base and V by 2 bases; bases with no gene match: 1. CDR1 is DFQATT and CDR2 is SNEGSKA in the germline V gene (reference sequence).

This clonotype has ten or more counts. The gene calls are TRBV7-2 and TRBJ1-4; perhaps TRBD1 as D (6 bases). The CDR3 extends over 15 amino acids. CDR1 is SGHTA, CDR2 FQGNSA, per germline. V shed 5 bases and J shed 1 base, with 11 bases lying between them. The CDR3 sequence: CASSRGAVTNEKLFF. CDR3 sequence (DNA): TGTGCCAGCAGCCGGGGGGCAGTAACTAATGAAAAACTGTTTTTT.

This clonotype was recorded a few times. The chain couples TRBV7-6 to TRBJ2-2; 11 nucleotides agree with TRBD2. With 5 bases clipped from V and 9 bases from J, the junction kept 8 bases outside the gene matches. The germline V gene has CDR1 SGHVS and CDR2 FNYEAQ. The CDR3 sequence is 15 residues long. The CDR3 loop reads CASSLSGGATRELFF. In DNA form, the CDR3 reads TGTGCCAGCAGCCTTAGCGGGGGGGCTACCCGGGAGCTGTTTTTT.

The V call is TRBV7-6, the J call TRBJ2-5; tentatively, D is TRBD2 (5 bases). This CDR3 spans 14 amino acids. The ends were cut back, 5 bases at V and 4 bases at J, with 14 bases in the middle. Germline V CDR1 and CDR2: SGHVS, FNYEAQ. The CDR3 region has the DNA TGTGCCAGCAGCCCGGCAGAACTAGGAGAGACCCAGTACTTC. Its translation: CASSPAELGETQYF.

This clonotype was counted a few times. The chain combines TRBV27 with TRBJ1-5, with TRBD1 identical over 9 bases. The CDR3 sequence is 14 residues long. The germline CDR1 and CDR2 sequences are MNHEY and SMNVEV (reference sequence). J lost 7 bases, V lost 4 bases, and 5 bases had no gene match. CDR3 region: CASSSETGGQPQHF. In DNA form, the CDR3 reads TGTGCCAGCAGTTCCGAGACAGGGGGACAGCCCCAGCATTTT.

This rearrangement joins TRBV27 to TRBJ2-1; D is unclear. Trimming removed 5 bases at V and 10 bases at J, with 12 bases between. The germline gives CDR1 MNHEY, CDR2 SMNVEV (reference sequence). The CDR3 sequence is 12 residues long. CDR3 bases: TGTGCCAGCAGTCGGTACAACGGGGAGCAGTTCTTC. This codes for CASSRYNGEQFF.

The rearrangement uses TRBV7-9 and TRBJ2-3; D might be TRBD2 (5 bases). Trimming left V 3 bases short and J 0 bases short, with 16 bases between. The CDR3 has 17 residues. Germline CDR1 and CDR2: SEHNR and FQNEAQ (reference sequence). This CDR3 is CASSFALGLLSTDTQYF. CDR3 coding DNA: TGTGCCAGCAGCTTTGCCCTCGGACTCCTTAGCACAGATACGCAGTATTTT.

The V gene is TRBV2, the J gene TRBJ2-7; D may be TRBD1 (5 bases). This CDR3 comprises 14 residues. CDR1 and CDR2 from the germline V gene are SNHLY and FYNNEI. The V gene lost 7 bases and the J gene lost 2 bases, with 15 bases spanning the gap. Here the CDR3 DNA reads TGTGCCAGCACATCGACAGACAAAGCCTACGAGCAGTACTTC. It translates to CASTSTDKAYEQYF.

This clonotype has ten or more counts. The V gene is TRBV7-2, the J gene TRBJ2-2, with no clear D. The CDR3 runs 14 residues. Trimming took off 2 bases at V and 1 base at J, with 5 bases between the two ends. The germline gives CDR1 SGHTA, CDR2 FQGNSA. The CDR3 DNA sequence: TGTGCCAGCAGCTTAAACAGGAACACCGGGGAGCTGTTTTTT. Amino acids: CASSLNRNTGELFF.

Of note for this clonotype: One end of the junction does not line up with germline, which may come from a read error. CDR3 sequence reads: CVSSSGQGAGGYTF. The CDR3 DNA follows: TGTGTCAGCAGCTCGGGACAGGGGGCTGGAGGCTACACCTTC. The V and J genes are TRBV7-4 and TRBJ1-2; the match to TRBD1 covers 12 bases. Germline CDR1 reads SGHVT; CDR2 reads SQSDAQ. The CDR3 extends over 14 amino acids.

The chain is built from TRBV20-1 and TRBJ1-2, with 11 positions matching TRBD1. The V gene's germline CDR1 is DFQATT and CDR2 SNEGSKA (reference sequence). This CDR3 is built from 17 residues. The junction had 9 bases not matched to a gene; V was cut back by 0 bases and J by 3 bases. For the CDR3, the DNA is TGCAGTGCTAGAGATCTCCATGGACAGGGGGCCGACTATGGCTACACCTTC. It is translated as CSARDLHGQGADYGYTF.

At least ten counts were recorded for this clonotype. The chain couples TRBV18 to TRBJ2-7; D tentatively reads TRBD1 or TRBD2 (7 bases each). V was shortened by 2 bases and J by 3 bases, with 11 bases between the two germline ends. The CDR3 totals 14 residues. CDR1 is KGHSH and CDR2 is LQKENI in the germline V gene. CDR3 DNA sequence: TGTGCCAGCTCACCAAGCAGGGGGGGCTACGAGCAGTACTTC. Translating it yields CASSPSRGGYEQYF.

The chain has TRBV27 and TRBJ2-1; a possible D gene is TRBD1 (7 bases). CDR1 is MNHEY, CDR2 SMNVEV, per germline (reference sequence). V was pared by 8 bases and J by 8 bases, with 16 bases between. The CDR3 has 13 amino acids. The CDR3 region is CASWRGPLHEQFF. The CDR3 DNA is TGTGCCAGCTGGAGGGGGCCCCTTCATGAGCAGTTCTTC.

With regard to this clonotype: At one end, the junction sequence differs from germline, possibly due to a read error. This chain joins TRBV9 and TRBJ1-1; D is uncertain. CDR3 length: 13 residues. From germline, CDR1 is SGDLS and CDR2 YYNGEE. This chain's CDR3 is CASSFRHEAEAFF. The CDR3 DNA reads TGTGCTAGCAGCTTCAGACATGAGGCTGAAGCTTTCTTT.

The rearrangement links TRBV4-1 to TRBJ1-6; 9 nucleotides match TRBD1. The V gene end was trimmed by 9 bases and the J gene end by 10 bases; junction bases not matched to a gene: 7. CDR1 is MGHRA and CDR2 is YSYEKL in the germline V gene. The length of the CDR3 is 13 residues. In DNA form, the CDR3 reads TGCGCCAGTAAGGACAGGGGACGATCACCCCTCCACTTT. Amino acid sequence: CASKDRGRSPLHF.

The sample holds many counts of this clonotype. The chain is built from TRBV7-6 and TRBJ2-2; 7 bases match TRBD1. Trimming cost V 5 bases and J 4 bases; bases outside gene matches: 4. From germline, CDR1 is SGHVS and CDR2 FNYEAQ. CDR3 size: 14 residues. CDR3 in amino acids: CASSTGVSTGELFF. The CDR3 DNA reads TGTGCCAGCAGCACAGGGGTTAGCACCGGGGAGCTGTTTTTT.

This chain's CDR3 is CASESSGANVLTF. The CDR3 DNA sequence: TGTGCCAGCGAATCCTCTGGGGCCAACGTCCTGACTTTC. This chain uses TRBV6-2 or TRBV6-3 with TRBJ2-6; D gene unclear. The germline gives CDR1 MNHEY, CDR2 SVGEGT. V was shortened by 8 bases and J by 0 bases, with 5 bases between the two germline ends. This CDR3 comprises 13 residues.

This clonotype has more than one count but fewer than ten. CDR3 sequence (DNA): TGTGCCAGCAGCTTGTCTCAGCAAGAGACCCAGTACTTC. Protein sequence: CASSLSQQETQYF. The gene calls are TRBV5-5 and TRBJ2-5; D remains ambiguous. The V gene's germline CDR1 is SGHKS and CDR2 YYEKEE (reference sequence). V lost 1 base and J 2 bases, leaving 6 bases between the germline ends. There are 13 residues in the CDR3.

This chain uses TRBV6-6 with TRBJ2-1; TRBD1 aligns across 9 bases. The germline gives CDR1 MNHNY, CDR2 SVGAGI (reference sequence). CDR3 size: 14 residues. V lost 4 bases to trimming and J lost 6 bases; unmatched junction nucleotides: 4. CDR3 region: CASSFRTGVNEQFF. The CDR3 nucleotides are TGTGCCAGCAGTTTTCGGACAGGGGTCAATGAGCAGTTCTTC.